The next 19 T cell receptor beta chains were all read from a single sample in a study of cytomegalovirus exposure and HLA in healthy donors. The PCR employed 60 Vbeta primers together with 13 Jbeta primers. Profiling relied on immunoSEQ multiplex PCR, and the TCRdb table lists in-frame clones only, not all of them. The sample records about 84,000 clones, 63% being singletons. The material sequenced was PBMCs. These receptors all stem from a woman in her forties in good health and CMV-seropositive.

This clone has just a few counts. This rearrangement joins TRBV7-2 to TRBJ1-3; 7 bases agree with TRBD1. The V gene end was trimmed by 2 bases and the J gene end by 0 bases; junction bases not matched to a gene: 7. This CDR3 region has 17 residues. Germline CDR1 reads SGHTA; CDR2 reads FQGNSA. The CDR3 bases are TGTGCCAGCAGCTTATACGGGACAGCCAACTCTGGAAACACCATATATTTT. The encoded protein is CASSLYGTANSGNTIYF.

About this clone itself: The junction departs from germline at one end; a sequencing error may be responsible. The CDR3 protein is CASRINIEAFF. Written as DNA, the CDR3 is TGTGCCAGCAGGATTAACATTGAAGCTTTCTTT. The rearrangement links TRBV6-1 to TRBJ1-1; D remains ambiguous. This CDR3 spans 11 amino acids. The germline CDR1 and CDR2 sequences are MNHNS and SASEGT.

This chain links TRBV5-4 with TRBJ2-1; 9 bases line up with TRBD1. Germline V gene lookup returns CDR1 SGHNT and CDR2 YYREEE (reference sequence). The CDR3 covers 15 residues. Losses at the gene ends were 3 bases for V and 5 bases for J; bases not matched to a gene: 6. The chain's CDR3 is CASSSRDRVNNEQFF. The CDR3 coding sequence is TGTGCCAGCAGCTCCCGGGACAGGGTCAACAATGAGCAGTTCTTC.

The chain is built from TRBV7-6 and TRBJ1-1, with D unclear. The CDR3 spans 13 residues. V was clipped by 5 bases and J by 10 bases, with 17 bases between them. Germline CDR1 is SGHVS and CDR2 is FNYEAQ. The CDR3 DNA reads TGTGCCAGCAGCGTCGGAAAGGGAGGAGCAGCTTTCTTT. This encodes CASSVGKGGAAFF.

This clone was seen a handful of times. This CDR3 reads CASSQDRGKDTQYF. In DNA form, the CDR3 reads TGCGCCAGCAGCCAAGACAGGGGTAAGGATACGCAGTATTTT. This rearrangement joins TRBV4-3 to TRBJ2-3, with a possible D match to TRBD1 (6 bases). The CDR3 loop spans 14 amino acids. CDR1 and CDR2 from the germline V gene are LGHNA and YSLEER. V gave up 0 bases and J gave up 6 bases, with 10 bases separating them.

The chain uses TRBV27 and TRBJ1-2, with 8 nucleotides matching TRBD1. The CDR3 has 14 residues. Per the germline V gene, CDR1 is MNHEY and CDR2 is SMNVEV (reference sequence). V was clipped by 5 bases and J by 2 bases; unmatched bases: 4. CDR3 sequence reads: CASSTRTGNYGYTF. The CDR3 DNA reads TGTGCCAGCAGTACCCGGACAGGGAACTATGGCTACACCTTC.

This clone was counted a few times. The chain joins TRBV7-8 to TRBJ1-1, with 10 nucleotides matching TRBD1. Germline trimming cut 3 bases from V and 3 bases from J; bases unmatched to any gene: 4. Germline CDR1 SGHVS, CDR2 FQNEAQ. The CDR3 totals 15 residues. The CDR3 is CASSLGQGWDTEAFF. CDR3 DNA sequence: TGTGCCAGCAGCTTGGGACAGGGGTGGGACACTGAAGCTTTCTTT. Variable domain in full (rest from reference TRBV7-8 and TRBJ1-1): GAGVSQSPRYKVAKRGQDVALRCDPISGHVSLFWYQQALGQGPEFLTYFQNEAQLDKSGLPSDRFFAERPEGSVSTLKIQRTQQEDSAVYLCASSLGQGWDTEAFFGQGTRLTVV.

The V and J genes are TRBV30 and TRBJ1-5; possible D gene TRBD1, 6 bases. From germline, CDR1 is GTSNPN and CDR2 SVGIG (reference sequence). V was cut by 5 bases and J by 4 bases, with 12 bases left in between. CDR3 length equals 13 residues. CDR3 region: CAWSGDTNQPQHF. In DNA form, the CDR3 reads TGTGCCTGGTCAGGGGACACAAATCAGCCCCAGCATTTT. Full variable domain (missing parts from reference TRBV30 and TRBJ1-5): SQTIHQWPATLVQPVGSPLSLECTVEGTSNPNLYWYRQAAGRGLQLLFYSVGIGQISSEVPQNLSASRPQDRQFILSSKKLLLSDSGFYLCAWSGDTNQPQHFGDGTRLSIL.

The J gene is TRBJ2-4, the V gene TRBV7-9; D is possibly TRBD1 (6 bases). The CDR3 runs 11 residues. Per germline, CDR1 SEHNR and CDR2 FQNEAQ (reference sequence). The V end was cut by 5 bases, the J end by 12 bases, with 11 bases between. Written as DNA, the CDR3 is TGTGCCAGCAGCACCGGGACAACTCAGTACTTC. It is translated as CASSTGTTQYF.

The V call is TRBV28, the J call TRBJ2-1; 11 nucleotides line up with TRBD2. The CDR3 spans 16 residues. Unmatched junction bases numbered 4, after V lost 2 bases and J lost 4 bases. Germline values: CDR1 MDHEN, CDR2 SYDVKM. DNA for the CDR3: TGTGCCAGCAGTTTACTACTAGCGGGAGCTTACAATGAGCAGTTCTTC. Its translation: CASSLLLAGAYNEQFF.

The rearrangement links TRBV28 to TRBJ2-1; TRBD2 matches 11 bases. Looked up from germline, CDR1 is MDHEN and CDR2 is SYDVKM. The CDR3 covers 15 residues. After removal of 5 bases from V and 4 bases from J, the junction contained 4 bases not matched to a gene. CDR3 amino acids: CASSPTSGVYNEQFF. CDR3 DNA: TGTGCCAGCAGTCCGACTAGCGGGGTATACAATGAGCAGTTCTTC.

The rearrangement uses TRBV9 and TRBJ2-2; 7 nucleotides match TRBD2. Per the germline V gene, CDR1 is SGDLS and CDR2 is YYNGEE. After removal of 4 bases from V and 0 bases from J, the junction contained 6 bases not matched to a gene. This CDR3 has 16 amino acids. The CDR3 sequence: CASSPATSPNTGELFF. As DNA, the CDR3 is TGTGCCAGCAGCCCAGCGACTAGCCCGAACACCGGGGAGCTGTTTTTT.

The V gene is TRBV7-6, the J gene TRBJ2-1, with D perhaps matching TRBD2 (5 bases). The CDR3 length is 15 residues. V lost 5 bases and J 6 bases, leaving 17 bases between the germline ends. The germline CDR1 and CDR2 sequences are SGHVS and FNYEAQ. CDR3: CASSRAVLGANEQFF. The CDR3 coding sequence is TGTGCCAGCAGCCGAGCGGTCTTAGGAGCCAATGAGCAGTTCTTC.

The chain couples TRBV5-6 to TRBJ2-7; D uncertain. Trimming removed 5 bases at V and 3 bases at J, with 9 bases between. Germline loops: CDR1 SGHDT, CDR2 YYEEEE. The CDR3 consists of 12 residues. The CDR3 sequence: CASSLRIYEQYF. CDR3 bases: TGTGCCAGCAGTCTGAGGATCTACGAGCAGTACTTC.

The genes are TRBV5-6 and TRBJ2-5, with 8 bases identical to TRBD2. With 5 bases clipped from V and 1 base from J, the junction kept 4 bases outside the gene matches. Looked up from germline, CDR1 is SGHDT and CDR2 is YYEEEE. The CDR3 runs 14 residues. In DNA form, the CDR3 reads TGTGCCAGCAGTCTAGGACTAGCCCAAGAGACCCAGTACTTC. Its translation: CASSLGLAQETQYF.

This chain connects TRBV2 to TRBJ1-6, with TRBD1 as a possible D gene (6 bases). The CDR3 runs to 15 residues. The germline V gene encodes CDR1 SNHLY and CDR2 FYNNEI. With 2 bases removed from V and 10 bases from J, the gap between germline ends came to 15 bases. CDR3 sequence (DNA): TGTGCCAGCAGTGAATTGTTACAGGGAACCTCACCCCTCCACTTT. Amino acid sequence: CASSELLQGTSPLHF.

This chain joins TRBV28 and TRBJ1-2; perhaps TRBD1 as D (6 bases). Trimming removed 6 bases at V and 4 bases at J, with 18 bases between. Germline values: CDR1 MDHEN, CDR2 SYDVKM. The CDR3 extends over 15 amino acids. The CDR3 region is CASSHRTDDPYGYTF. The CDR3 DNA reads TGTGCCAGCAGCCACAGGACAGATGATCCCTATGGCTACACCTTC.

The J gene is TRBJ2-6, the V gene TRBV2; 11 positions agree with TRBD2. Trimming cost V 6 bases and J 4 bases; bases outside gene matches: 11. CDR3 size: 18 residues. Germline V gene data show CDR1 as SNHLY and CDR2 as FYNNEI. CDR3 in DNA: TGTGCCAGCAGGGGACGACTAGCGGGGTCCCCCGGGGCCAACGTCCTGACTTTC. Translated, it gives CASRGRLAGSPGANVLTF.

V gene TRBV5-1 combines with J gene TRBJ2-7, with D perhaps TRBD1 (6 bases). V gave up 4 bases and J gave up 0 bases, with 23 bases separating them. CDR1 is SGHRS and CDR2 is YFSETQ in the germline V gene. The CDR3 totals 18 residues. The CDR3 DNA reads TGCGCCAGCAGCCGGGACACGGACTCCTTTGGGGGCTCCTACGAGCAGTACTTC. This sequence encodes CASSRDTDSFGGSYEQYF.